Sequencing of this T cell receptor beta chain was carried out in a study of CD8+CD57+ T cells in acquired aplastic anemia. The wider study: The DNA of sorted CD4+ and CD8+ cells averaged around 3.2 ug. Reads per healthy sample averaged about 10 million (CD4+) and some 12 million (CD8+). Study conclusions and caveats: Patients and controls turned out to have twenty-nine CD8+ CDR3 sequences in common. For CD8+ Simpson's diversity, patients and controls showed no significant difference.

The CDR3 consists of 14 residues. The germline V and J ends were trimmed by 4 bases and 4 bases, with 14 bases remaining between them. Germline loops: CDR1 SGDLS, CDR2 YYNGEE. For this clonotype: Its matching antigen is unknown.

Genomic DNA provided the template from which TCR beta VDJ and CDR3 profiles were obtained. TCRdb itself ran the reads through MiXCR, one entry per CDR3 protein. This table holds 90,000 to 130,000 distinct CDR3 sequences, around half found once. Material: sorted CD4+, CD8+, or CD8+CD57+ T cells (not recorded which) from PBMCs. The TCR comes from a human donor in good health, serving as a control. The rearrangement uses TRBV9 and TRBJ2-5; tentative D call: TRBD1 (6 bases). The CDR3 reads CASSPLGALETQYF. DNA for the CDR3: TGTGCCAGCAGCCCCCTGGGGGCGTTAGAGACCCAGTACTTC. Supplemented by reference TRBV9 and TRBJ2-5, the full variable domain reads DSGVTQTPKHLITATGQRVTLRCSPRSGDLSVYWYQQSLDQGLQFLIQYYNGEERAKGNILERFSAQQFPDLHSELNLSSLELGDSALYFCASSPLGALETQYFGPGTRLLVL.